Following are 3 T cell receptor beta chains from one sample sequenced in a study of T cell responses to AZD1222 COVID-19 vaccine. Using immunoSEQ multiplex PCR, the repertoire was profiled, and TCRdb retains in-frame clones only, with some absent. The sample lists about 170,000 clones; just under 95% were seen once. The source was peripheral blood, collected on day 0 of AZD1222 vaccination. The source is an adult in good health.

This clone has a single count. The chain carries TRBV5-4 and TRBJ1-1, with 7 bases fitting TRBD1. The V gene end was trimmed by 4 bases and the J gene end by 8 bases; junction bases not matched to a gene: 8. The CDR3 length is 13 residues. Germline CDR1 is SGHNT and CDR2 is YYREEE (reference sequence). CDR3 DNA sequence: TGTGCCAGCAGCCCGCCCGGGACAGAAGAAGCTTTCTTT. It is translated as CASSPPGTEEAFF.

This chain joins TRBV27 and TRBJ1-1, with 8 bases fitting TRBD1. Germline-derived CDR1 and CDR2 are MNHEY and SMNVEV (reference sequence). This CDR3 spans 13 amino acids. Trimming cost V 2 bases and J 7 bases; bases outside gene matches: 3. The chain's CDR3 is CASSLGQGIEAFF. In DNA form, the CDR3 reads TGTGCCAGCAGTTTAGGACAGGGAATTGAAGCTTTCTTT.

The rearrangement uses TRBV2 and TRBJ1-6, with D possibly matching TRBD1 (5 bases). V lost 7 bases and J lost 6, with 13 bases in between. The CDR3 loop spans 14 amino acids. Germline values: CDR1 SNHLY, CDR2 FYNNEI. CDR3 in amino acids: CASMPGTSNSPLHF. As DNA, the CDR3 is TGTGCCAGCATGCCCGGGACCAGTAATTCACCCCTCCACTTT.